This T cell receptor (beta chain) was sequenced in a study of blood T cells in healthy people across ages. Study-wide results and limits: Long-lived donors carried more naive CD4+ cells and greater diversity than aged donors. TCR beta diversity per million T cells fell roughly linearly with age. Bulk PBMC profiling left naive and antigen-experienced comparisons inconclusive.

With 5 bases removed from V and 0 bases from J, the gap between germline ends came to 16 bases. The length of the CDR3 is 16 residues. Germline CDR1 reads MNHEY; CDR2 reads SVGEGT. Remarks on this clonotype: Its matching antigen is unknown.

The use of a sample-barcoded 5' primer and a J-beta primer mix characterized a second PCR of 7 to 11 cycles. Each cDNA molecule received a tag from a template-switch adaptor that had 12 random nucleotides. TCRdb redid the calling of the 5' RACE reads with MiXCR, one entry per CDR3 protein. Of 2 million or so distinct CDR3 sequences in the sample, roughly 50% are singletons; the top ten hold approximately 2.1%. The chain couples TRBV6-2 or TRBV6-3 to TRBJ1-2, with D possibly TRBD1 on 5 matching bases. This TCR came from a woman between 35 and 50 years old in good health. Sequencing used blood. The CDR3 DNA reads as TGTGCCAGCAGTCGCCGGGACGGTGGAACTAACTATGGCTACACCTTC. Protein sequence: CASSRRDGGTNYGYTF.